The 23 T cell receptor beta chains below were found in one sample sequenced in a study of molecular identifiers for immune sequencing clone quantification. TCRdb itself ran the PCR reads through MiXCR, one entry per CDR3 protein. The data hold 490,000 or so distinct CDR3 sequences, with roughly 25% observed a single time. The sequenced sample was naive CD8+ T cells from blood, with Jurkat cell RNA spiked in. Subset noted: FACS-sorted CD8+CD4-CCR7+CD45RA+ naive T cells. The receptors stem from a human donor in good health. Some libraries in this study had Jurkat cell RNA spiked in.

This clonotype was counted at least ten times. The CDR3 spells CASSESVGQGTDTQYF. The CDR3 region has the DNA TGTGCCAGCAGTGAATCGGTCGGCCAGGGCACAGATACGCAGTATTTT. The chain is built from TRBV2 and TRBJ2-3; D call uncertain. CDR1 and CDR2 (germline): SNHLY, FYNNEI. This CDR3 contains 16 residues. The V gene lost 2 bases and the J gene lost 1 base, with 13 bases spanning the gap.

The chain has TRBV6-2 or TRBV6-3 and TRBJ1-5; D gene uncertain. Trimming stripped 6 bases from V and 2 bases from J, with 8 bases between. Germline V gives CDR1 MNHEY, CDR2 SVGEGT. The CDR3 totals 13 residues. The CDR3 DNA follows: TGTGCCAGCAGGGACTGGGGCAATCAGCCCCAGCATTTT. Protein: CASRDWGNQPQHF.

Comments on this clonotype: At one of its ends the junction is not consistent with the germline gene, which may arise from a read error. The rearrangement links TRBV18 to TRBJ2-1; 7 bases are shared with TRBD2. Germline loops: CDR1 KGHSH, CDR2 LQKENI. The CDR3 spans 14 residues. The CDR3 sequence: CAGSPMGGDNEQFF. DNA of the CDR3: TGTGCCGGCTCCCCGATGGGAGGGGACAATGAGCAGTTCTTC. Full variable domain (remainder filled in from reference TRBV18 and TRBJ2-1): NAGVMQNPRHLVRRRGQEARLRCSPMKGHSHVYWYRQLPEEGLKFMVYLQKENIIDESGMPKERFSAEFPKEGPSILRIQQVVRGDSAAYFCAGSPMGGDNEQFFGPGTRLTVL.

A few counts support this clonotype. Since a much larger clone is just one base distant, this may be a read error. V usage is TRBV5-5 and J usage is TRBJ2-5, with TRBD2 matching 10 bases. This CDR3 is built from 17 residues. Germline CDR1 reads SGHKS; CDR2 reads YYEKEE (reference sequence). Unmatched junction bases numbered 9, after V lost 0 bases and J lost 4 bases. The CDR3 bases are TGTGCCAGCAGCTTGGATCGGACTAGCGGTGGTTCAGAGACCCAGTACTTC. It specifies CASSLDRTSGGSETQYF.

Notes on this clonotype: A single base separates this from a much larger clone, so it may be a read error. The chain joins TRBV20-1 to TRBJ2-7; possible D gene TRBD2, 6 bases. V lost 1 base and J lost 4, with 14 bases in between. This CDR3 spans 14 amino acids. In germline, CDR1 is DFQATT, CDR2 SNEGSKA (reference sequence). This chain's CDR3 is CSARGPGTPYEQYF. CDR3 in DNA: TGCAGTGCTAGAGGCCCTGGGACTCCTTACGAGCAGTACTTC.

The chain combines TRBV19 with TRBJ2-3; the match to TRBD2 covers 9 bases. Germline lookup yields CDR1 LNHDA and CDR2 SQIVND (reference sequence). This CDR3 contains 16 residues. J gave up 6 bases and V 5 bases, and 12 bases lay outside the gene matches. CDR3 DNA: TGTGCCAGTAGTTACCTTAGCGGGAGTGGCGTGGATACGCAGTATTTT. Its translation is CASSYLSGSGVDTQYF.

The chain combines TRBV4-2 with TRBJ1-5, with no clear D. V dropped 0 bases and J dropped 5 bases, with 11 bases sitting between them. The CDR3 runs 15 residues. Germline loops: CDR1 LGHNA, CDR2 YNFKEQ. CDR3 amino acids: CASSQDPGYYQPQHF. The CDR3 bases are TGTGCCAGCAGCCAAGATCCGGGGTATTATCAGCCCCAGCATTTT.

The V gene is TRBV12-3 or TRBV12-4, the J gene TRBJ2-1, with D maybe TRBD1 (7 bases). V lost 11 bases to trimming and J lost 7 bases, with 15 bases between them. This CDR3 has 12 residues. The CDR3 nucleotides are TGTGCCTGCCAGGGGGGTTGGAATGAGCAGTTCTTC. Its protein is CACQGGWNEQFF.

This clonotype was counted at least ten times. The gene calls are TRBV7-9 and TRBJ2-3, with D tentatively TRBD1 (6 bases). Trimming pared 5 bases from V and 3 bases from J, leaving 12 bases between. Germline values: CDR1 SEHNR, CDR2 FQNEAQ (reference sequence). The CDR3 length is 14 residues. CDR3 loop: CASSHMTGTDTQYF. The CDR3 nucleotides read TGTGCCAGCAGCCACATGACAGGAACAGATACGCAGTATTTT. The full variable domain, in which reference TRBV7-9 and TRBJ2-3 provide the parts outside the CDR3, is DTGVSQNPRHKITKRGQNVTFRCDPISEHNRLYWYRQTLGQGPEFLTYFQNEAQLEKSRLLSDRFSAERPKGSFSTLEIQRTEQGDSAMYLCASSHMTGTDTQYFGPGTRLTVL.

This clonotype was picked up a small number of times. This chain links TRBV13 with TRBJ2-3; 14 bases map to TRBD2. The CDR3 has 19 residues. Germline V CDR1 and CDR2: PRHDT, FYEKMQ (reference sequence). V was clipped by 2 bases and J by 1 base; unmatched bases: 8. Here the CDR3 reads CASSLIGLAGGGGTDTQYF. CDR3 DNA: TGTGCCAGCAGCTTAATCGGACTAGCGGGAGGCGGTGGCACAGATACGCAGTATTTT.

This clonotype was found many times. The chain recombines TRBV6-2 or TRBV6-3 with TRBJ2-7, with a possible D match to TRBD2 (6 bases). This CDR3 contains 13 residues. V gave up 6 bases and J gave up 2 bases, with 11 bases separating them. The germline gives CDR1 MNHEY, CDR2 SVGEGT. In DNA form, the CDR3 reads TGTGCCAGCAGCCCGGGACTCCCCTACGAGCAGTACTTC. Amino acids: CASSPGLPYEQYF.

The sample holds a few counts of this clonotype. The rearrangement uses TRBV6-5 and TRBJ2-1, with TRBD2 matching 8 bases. In germline, CDR1 is MNHEY, CDR2 SVGAGI. Losses at the gene ends were 7 bases for V and 4 bases for J; bases not matched to a gene: 9. This CDR3 region has 15 residues. The CDR3 DNA follows: TGTGCCAGCACTACCGGGGGGGCCTTTTACAATGAGCAGTTCTTC. Its translation is CASTTGGAFYNEQFF.

This rearrangement joins TRBV20-1 to TRBJ2-7; D is possibly TRBD2 (5 bases). Germline V gene lookup returns CDR1 DFQATT and CDR2 SNEGSKA (reference sequence). The CDR3 extends over 12 amino acids. The V and J ends lost 7 bases and 0 bases respectively, with 10 bases between them. The CDR3 DNA is TGCAGTGTGTCGGGAAACTCCTACGAGCAGTACTTC. The encoded protein is CSVSGNSYEQYF.

This clonotype occurred a few times. V gene TRBV4-1 combines with J gene TRBJ2-3; possible D gene TRBD2, 7 bases. CDR1 and CDR2 from the germline V gene are MGHRA and YSYEKL. V lost 1 base, J lost 2 bases, and 13 bases lay in between. CDR3 length: 16 residues. The CDR3 here is CASSQGGAGVTDTQYF. For the CDR3, the DNA is TGCGCCAGCAGCCAAGGGGGGGCGGGGGTCACAGATACGCAGTATTTT.

In regard to this clonotype: A read error may account for a junction end that differs from germline. The CDR3 sequence is CASSISEYSDQPQHF. In DNA, the CDR3 is TGTGCCAGTAGTATTTCCGAGTATAGCGATCAGCCCCAGCATTTT. The chain is built from TRBV19 and TRBJ1-5, with D hard to call. Germline V gene sequence: CDR1 LNHDA, CDR2 SQIVND (reference sequence). The CDR3 loop spans 15 amino acids.

This clonotype has ten or more counts. The rearrangement joins TRBV11-2 to TRBJ2-1; D ambiguous. V gave up 5 bases and J gave up 0 bases, with 8 bases separating them. Germline V gene data show CDR1 as SGHAT and CDR2 as FQNNGV. The CDR3 has 14 residues. As DNA, the CDR3 is TGTGCCAGCAGCCTCCTTAGCTCCTACAATGAGCAGTTCTTC. Its protein is CASSLLSSYNEQFF.

This clonotype was detected a few times. This chain uses TRBV20-1 with TRBJ2-7; 14 bases align to TRBD2. CDR1 DFQATT and CDR2 SNEGSKA come from the germline V gene (reference sequence). V lost 0 bases, J lost 4 bases, and 5 bases stayed unmatched. The CDR3 extends over 16 amino acids. This CDR3 reads CSARDRRTSGRYEQYF. As DNA, the CDR3 is TGCAGTGCTAGAGATCGACGGACTAGCGGGAGGTACGAGCAGTACTTC.

This clonotype was seen only a few times. V and J are TRBV30 and TRBJ1-2; D unresolved. This CDR3 has 11 residues. Germline V lookup: CDR1 GTSNPN, CDR2 SVGIG (reference sequence). The ends were cut back, 1 base at V and 7 bases at J, with 7 bases in the middle. The CDR3 nucleotides are TGTGCCTGGAGTGAAGTGGGTGGCTACACCTTC. This gives the protein CAWSEVGGYTF.

This clonotype was detected ten times or more. The gene calls are TRBV19 and TRBJ2-6, with 8 bases aligning to TRBD1. With 2 bases clipped from V and 2 bases from J, the junction kept 5 bases outside the gene matches. CDR3 length: 17 residues. Germline-derived CDR1 and CDR2 are LNHDA and SQIVND (reference sequence). The CDR3 protein is CASSITDREPGANVLTF. The CDR3 DNA sequence: TGTGCCAGTAGTATAACGGACAGGGAACCTGGGGCCAACGTCCTGACTTTC.

This clonotype was recorded many times. The rearrangement uses TRBV14 and TRBJ1-6, with D unresolved. Looked up from germline, CDR1 is SGHDN and CDR2 is FVKESK. The CDR3 spans 16 residues. V was shortened by 1 base and J by 3 bases, with 10 bases between the two germline ends. CDR3 loop: CASSQAEGYYNSPLHF. CDR3 sequence (DNA): TGTGCCAGCAGCCAAGCGGAGGGTTACTATAATTCACCCCTCCACTTT.

This clonotype turned up a few times. CDR3 region: CASSPGGDTLYEQYF. In nucleotides, the CDR3 is TGTGCCAGCAGCCCCGGAGGGGACACACTATACGAGCAGTACTTC. The V call is TRBV9, the J call TRBJ2-7; either TRBD1 or TRBD2 may supply D (6 bases each). The CDR3 spans 15 residues. Germline-derived CDR1 and CDR2 are SGDLS and YYNGEE. V was shortened by 4 bases and J by 4 bases, with 18 bases between the two germline ends. Filled out from reference TRBV9 and TRBJ2-7, the complete variable domain reads DSGVTQTPKHLITATGQRVTLRCSPRSGDLSVYWYQQSLDQGLQFLIQYYNGEERAKGNILERFSAQQFPDLHSELNLSSLELGDSALYFCASSPGGDTLYEQYFGPGTRLTVT.

This clonotype occurred a few times. CDR3 protein: CAGMRDRNYNEQFF. As DNA, the CDR3 is TGTGCCGGAATGCGGGACAGAAACTACAATGAGCAGTTCTTC. The V call is TRBV6-1, the J call TRBJ2-1, with D tentatively TRBD1 (7 bases). Germline CDR1 reads MNHNS; CDR2 reads SASEGT. The CDR3 has 14 amino acids. V lost 11 bases and J lost 3, with 17 bases in between.

A few counts support this clonotype. The rearrangement joins TRBV9 to TRBJ2-7; 8 positions agree with TRBD2. V lost 0 bases and J lost 4; bases outside the gene matches: 6. There are 15 residues in the CDR3. The germline CDR1 and CDR2 sequences are SGDLS and YYNGEE. This chain's CDR3 is CASSVGSGLVYEQYF. In DNA, the CDR3 is TGTGCCAGCAGCGTAGGCTCGGGACTAGTGTACGAGCAGTACTTC.